What follows are 7 T cell receptor beta chains derived from one specimen sequenced in a study of cytomegalovirus exposure and HLA in healthy donors. 60 Vbeta and 13 Jbeta primers were used in PCR. Sequenced by immunoSEQ multiplex PCR; TCRdb stores in-frame clones only, minus some. The profile shows some 160,000 clones, just over 75% of them singletons. Material: PBMCs. The receptor set was obtained from a man aged 35 to 55 in good health and CMV-seronegative.

The chain employs TRBV21-1 and TRBJ2-7; TRBD1 is the table's D call and was not checked against the DNA. TRBV21-1 is described as a pseudogene. This CDR3 has 15 residues. CDR3 sequence (DNA): TGTGCCAGCAGCAAGGTTATGACAGAGTCCTACGAGCAGTACGTC. Translated, it gives CASSKVMTESYEQYV.

This sequence joins TRBV7-9 and TRBJ2-7; D perhaps matches TRBD2 (6 bases). Trimming shortened V by 2 bases and J by 6 bases, and 17 bases separated the two germline ends. The CDR3 totals 15 residues. Germline CDR1 SEHNR, CDR2 FQNEAQ (reference sequence). CDR3: CASSLNPGAGGEQYF. DNA for the CDR3: TGTGCCAGCAGCTTAAACCCGGGAGCCGGTGGCGAGCAGTACTTC.

Concerning this clone itself: The junction differs from germline at one of its ends, possibly a read error. This chain joins TRBV10-3 and TRBJ2-6, with 11 nucleotides matching TRBD1. CDR1 is ENHRY, CDR2 SYGVKD, per germline. This CDR3 has 15 residues. The CDR3 here is CATGQGASGANGLTF. In DNA form, the CDR3 reads TGTGCCACCGGACAGGGGGCCTCTGGGGCCAACGGCCTGACTTTC.

The CDR3 DNA sequence: TGTGCCAGCGCTAGAATCAGGGGCTCTGGAAACACCATATATTTT. As protein: CASARIRGSGNTIYF. The rearrangement joins TRBV27 to TRBJ1-3; D is perhaps TRBD1 (6 bases). The V end was cut by 8 bases, the J end by 0 bases, with 14 bases between. The germline V gene has CDR1 MNHEY and CDR2 SMNVEV (reference sequence). The CDR3 totals 15 residues.

This rearrangement joins TRBV7-9 to TRBJ1-2; TRBD1 matches at 8 bases. J lost 4 bases, V lost 3 bases, and 4 bases had no gene match. This CDR3 has 14 residues. The germline V gene has CDR1 SEHNR and CDR2 FQNEAQ (reference sequence). CDR3 in DNA: TGTGCCAGCAGCTTTCTACAGGGGGGCTATGGCTACACCTTC. As protein: CASSFLQGGYGYTF. The whole variable domain, filled in from reference TRBV7-9 and TRBJ1-2, reads DTGVSQNPRHKITKRGQNVTFRCDPISEHNRLYWYRQTLGQGPEFLTYFQNEAQLEKSRLLSDRFSAERPKGSFSTLEIQRTEQGDSAMYLCASSFLQGGYGYTFGSGTRLTVV.

The genes are TRBV5-1 and TRBJ2-1; 8 bases are a match to TRBD2. Trimming removed 2 bases from V and 2 bases from J; junction bases left unmatched: 6. The CDR3 length is 16 residues. The germline V gene encodes CDR1 SGHRS and CDR2 YFSETQ. The CDR3 protein is CASSFQSGSTYNEQFF. In DNA form, the CDR3 reads TGCGCCAGCAGCTTCCAGAGCGGGAGCACCTACAATGAGCAGTTCTTC.

The chain links TRBV6-1 to TRBJ1-1; D perhaps matches TRBD1 (6 bases). This CDR3 has 14 amino acids. Trimming stripped 10 bases from V and 0 bases from J, with 15 bases between. Germline V gene data show CDR1 as MNHNS and CDR2 as SASEGT. The CDR3 nucleotides read TGTGCCACCTGGGGGAACAGGGTGAACACTGAAGCTTTCTTT. Amino acids: CATWGNRVNTEAFF.